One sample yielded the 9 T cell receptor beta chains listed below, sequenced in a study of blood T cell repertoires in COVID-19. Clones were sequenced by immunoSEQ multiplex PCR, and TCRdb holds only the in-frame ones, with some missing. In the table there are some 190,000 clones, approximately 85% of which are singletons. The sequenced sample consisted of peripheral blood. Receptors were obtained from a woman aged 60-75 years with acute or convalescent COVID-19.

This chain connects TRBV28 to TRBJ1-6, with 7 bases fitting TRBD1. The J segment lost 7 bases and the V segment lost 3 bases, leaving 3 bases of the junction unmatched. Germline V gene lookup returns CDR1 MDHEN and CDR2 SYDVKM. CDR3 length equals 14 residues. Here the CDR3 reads CASSFLQGNSPLHF. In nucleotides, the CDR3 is TGTGCCAGCAGTTTTTTACAGGGGAATTCACCCCTCCACTTT.

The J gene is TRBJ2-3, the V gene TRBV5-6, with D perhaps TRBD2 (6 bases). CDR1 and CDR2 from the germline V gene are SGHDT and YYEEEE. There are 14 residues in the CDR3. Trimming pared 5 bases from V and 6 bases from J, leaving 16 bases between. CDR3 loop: CASSVGRRGDTQYF. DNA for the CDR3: TGTGCCAGCAGTGTCGGGCGGCGGGGCGATACGCAGTATTTT.

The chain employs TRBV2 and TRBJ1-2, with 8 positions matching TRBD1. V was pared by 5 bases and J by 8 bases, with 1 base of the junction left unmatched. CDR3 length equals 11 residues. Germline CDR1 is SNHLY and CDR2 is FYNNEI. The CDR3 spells CASSRTGGYTF. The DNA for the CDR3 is TGTGCCAGCAGTAGGACAGGGGGCTACACCTTC.

In DNA, the CDR3 is TGTGCCAGCAAATGGGGCCAGGGAAATCGGGGCAATCAGCCCCAGCATTTT. Its protein product is CASKWGQGNRGNQPQHF. The J gene is TRBJ1-5, the V gene TRBV19; TRBD1 might be the D (5 bases). The V end lost 9 bases, the J end lost 2 bases, and 23 bases lay between the germline ends. From germline, CDR1 is LNHDA and CDR2 SQIVND (reference sequence). This CDR3 is 17 amino acids long.

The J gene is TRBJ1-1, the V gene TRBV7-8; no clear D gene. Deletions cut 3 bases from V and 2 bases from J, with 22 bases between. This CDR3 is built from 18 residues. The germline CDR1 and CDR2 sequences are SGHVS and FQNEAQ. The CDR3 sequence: CASSFSGQAKGRNTEAFF. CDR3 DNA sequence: TGTGCCAGCAGCTTTAGCGGTCAGGCTAAAGGTAGAAACACTGAAGCTTTCTTT.

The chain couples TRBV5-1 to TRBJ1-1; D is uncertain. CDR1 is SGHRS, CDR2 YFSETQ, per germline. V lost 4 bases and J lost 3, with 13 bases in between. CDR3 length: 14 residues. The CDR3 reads CASSRRGIDTEAFF. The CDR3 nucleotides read TGCGCCAGCAGCCGCCGGGGAATTGACACTGAAGCTTTCTTT.

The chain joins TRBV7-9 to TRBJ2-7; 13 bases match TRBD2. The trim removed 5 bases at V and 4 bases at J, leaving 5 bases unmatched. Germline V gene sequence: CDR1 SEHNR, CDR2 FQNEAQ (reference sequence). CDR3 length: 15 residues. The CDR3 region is CASSPQGLAGYEQYF. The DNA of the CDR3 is TGTGCCAGCAGCCCCCAGGGACTAGCGGGGTACGAGCAGTACTTC.

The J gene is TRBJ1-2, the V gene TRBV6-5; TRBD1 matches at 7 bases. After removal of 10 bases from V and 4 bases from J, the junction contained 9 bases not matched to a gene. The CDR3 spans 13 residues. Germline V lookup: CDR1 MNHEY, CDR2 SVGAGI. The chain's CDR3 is CATWRRDSYGYTF. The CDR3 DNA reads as TGTGCCACTTGGCGCAGGGACAGCTATGGCTACACCTTC.

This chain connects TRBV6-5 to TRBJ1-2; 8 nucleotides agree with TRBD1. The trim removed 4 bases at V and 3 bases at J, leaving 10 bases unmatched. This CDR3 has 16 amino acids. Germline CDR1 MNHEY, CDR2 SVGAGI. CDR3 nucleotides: TGTGCCAGCAGTTCGTGGACAGGGCTTAAGGACTATGGCTACACCTTC. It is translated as CASSSWTGLKDYGYTF.